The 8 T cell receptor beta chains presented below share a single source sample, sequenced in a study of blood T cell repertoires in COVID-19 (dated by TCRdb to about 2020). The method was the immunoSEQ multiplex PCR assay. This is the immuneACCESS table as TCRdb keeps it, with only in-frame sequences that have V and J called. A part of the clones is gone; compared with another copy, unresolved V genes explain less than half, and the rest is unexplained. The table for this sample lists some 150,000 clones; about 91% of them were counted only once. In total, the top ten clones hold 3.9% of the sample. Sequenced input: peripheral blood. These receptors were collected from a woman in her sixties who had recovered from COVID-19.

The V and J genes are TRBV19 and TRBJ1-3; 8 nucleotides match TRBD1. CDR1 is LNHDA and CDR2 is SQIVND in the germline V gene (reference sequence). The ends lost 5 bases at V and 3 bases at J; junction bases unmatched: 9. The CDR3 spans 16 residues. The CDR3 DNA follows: TGTGCCAGTAGTCCCCGGACAGGGTCCCTTGGAAACACCATATATTTT. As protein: CASSPRTGSLGNTIYF. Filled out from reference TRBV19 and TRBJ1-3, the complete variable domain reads DGGITQSPKYLFRKEGQNVTLSCEQNLNHDAMYWYRQDPGQGLRLIYYSQIVNDFQKGDIAEGYSVSREKKESFPLTVTSAQKNPTAFYLCASSPRTGSLGNTIYFGEGSWLTVV.

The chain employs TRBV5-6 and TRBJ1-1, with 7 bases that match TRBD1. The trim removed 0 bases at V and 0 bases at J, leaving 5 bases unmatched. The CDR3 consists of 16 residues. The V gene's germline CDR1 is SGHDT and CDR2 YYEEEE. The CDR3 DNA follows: TGTGCCAGCAGCTTGGAACAGGGGTTCATGAACACTGAAGCTTTCTTT. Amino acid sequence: CASSLEQGFMNTEAFF. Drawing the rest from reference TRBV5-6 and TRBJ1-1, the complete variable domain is DAGVTQSPTHLIKTRGQQVTLRCSPKSGHDTVSWYQQALGQGPQFIFQYYEEEERQRGNFPDRFSGHQFPNYSSELNVNALLLGDSALYLCASSLEQGFMNTEAFFGQGTRLTVV.

CDR3 sequence: CATSENSPNSGGTQYF. Here the CDR3 DNA reads TGTGCCACCAGTGAGAATAGCCCCAATTCAGGGGGGACCCAGTACTTC. The chain couples TRBV24-1 to TRBJ2-5; the match to TRBD1 covers 7 bases. Germline V CDR1 and CDR2: KGHDR, SFDVKD. V lost 4 bases and J lost 7; bases outside the gene matches: 14. The CDR3 totals 16 residues.

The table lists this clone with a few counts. The CDR3 reads CAWRGGPTEAFF. CDR3 coding DNA: TGTGCCTGGAGAGGAGGGCCTACTGAAGCTTTCTTT. J is TRBJ1-1 and V is TRBV30; the D is unclear. The CDR3 consists of 12 residues. Germline lookup yields CDR1 GTSNPN and CDR2 SVGIG (reference sequence). The V and J ends lost 3 bases and 5 bases respectively, with 10 bases between them. The full variable domain, completed using reference TRBV30 and TRBJ1-1, is SQTIHQWPATLVQPVGSPLSLECTVEGTSNPNLYWYRQAAGRGLQLLFYSVGIGQISSEVPQNLSASRPQDRQFILSSKKLLLSDSGFYLCAWRGGPTEAFFGQGTRLTVV.

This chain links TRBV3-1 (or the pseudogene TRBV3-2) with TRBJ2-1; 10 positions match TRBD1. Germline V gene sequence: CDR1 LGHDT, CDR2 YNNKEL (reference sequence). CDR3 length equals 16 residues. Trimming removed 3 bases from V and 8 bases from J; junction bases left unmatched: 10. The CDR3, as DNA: TGTGCCAGCAGCCAGTCCGGGACAGGGGTACTGGATGAGCAGTTCTTC. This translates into CASSQSGTGVLDEQFF.

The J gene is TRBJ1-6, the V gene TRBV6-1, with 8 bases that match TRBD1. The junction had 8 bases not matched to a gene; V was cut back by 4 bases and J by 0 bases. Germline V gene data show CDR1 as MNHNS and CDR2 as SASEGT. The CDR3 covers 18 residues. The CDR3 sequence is CASSGPGQVYSYNSPLHF. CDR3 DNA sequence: TGTGCCAGCAGTGGCCCGGGACAGGTGTACTCCTATAATTCACCCCTCCACTTT.

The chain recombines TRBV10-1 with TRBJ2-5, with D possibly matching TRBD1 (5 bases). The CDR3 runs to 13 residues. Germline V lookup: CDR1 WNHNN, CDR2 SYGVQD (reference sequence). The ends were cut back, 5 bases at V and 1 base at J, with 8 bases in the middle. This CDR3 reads CASSRQPQETQYF. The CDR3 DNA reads TGCGCCAGCAGTCGACAGCCCCAAGAGACCCAGTACTTC.

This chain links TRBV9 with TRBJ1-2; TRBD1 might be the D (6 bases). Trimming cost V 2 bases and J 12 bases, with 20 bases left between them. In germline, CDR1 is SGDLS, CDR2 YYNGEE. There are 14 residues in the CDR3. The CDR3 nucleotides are TGTGCCAGCAGCGTTGGGGGGGCCTCGGTAGGAGACACCTTC. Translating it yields CASSVGGASVGDTF.